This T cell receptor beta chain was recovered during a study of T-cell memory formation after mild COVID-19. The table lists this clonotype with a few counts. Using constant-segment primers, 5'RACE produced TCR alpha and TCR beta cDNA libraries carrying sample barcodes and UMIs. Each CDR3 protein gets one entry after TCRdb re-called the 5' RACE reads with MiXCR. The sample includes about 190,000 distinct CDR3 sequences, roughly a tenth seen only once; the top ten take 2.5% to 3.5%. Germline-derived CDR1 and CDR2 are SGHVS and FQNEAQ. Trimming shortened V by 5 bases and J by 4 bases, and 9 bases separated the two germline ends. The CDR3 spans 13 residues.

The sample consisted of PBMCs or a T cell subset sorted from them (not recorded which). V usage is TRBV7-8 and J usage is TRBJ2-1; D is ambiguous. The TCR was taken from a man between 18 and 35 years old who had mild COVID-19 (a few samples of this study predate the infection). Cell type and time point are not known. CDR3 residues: CASSPASYNEQFF. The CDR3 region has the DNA TGTGCCAGCAGCCCAGCAAGTTACAATGAGCAGTTCTTC.